Each of the 4 T cell receptor beta chains below was sequenced from the same sample in a study of T cells in Graves' hyperthyroidism and ophthalmopathy. Amplified TCR beta CDR3 regions came from RNA transcripts. First-round RT-PCR of the TCR CDR3 relied on the HTBI primer set. MiXCR, run by TCRdb on the multiplex PCR reads, gives a single entry per CDR3 protein. Here the sample spans about 350,000 distinct CDR3 sequences, about 14% being singletons. Sample: blood. These receptors were obtained from a woman aged 25 to 39 with Graves' hyperthyroidism.

This clonotype was observed a handful of times. The gene calls are TRBV19 and TRBJ2-1; TRBD1 might be the D (5 bases). CDR1 and CDR2 from the germline V gene are LNHDA and SQIVND (reference sequence). CDR3 size: 15 residues. With 1 base removed from V and 3 bases from J, the gap between germline ends came to 10 bases. CDR3 amino acids: CASSIVDSFYNEQFF. CDR3 in DNA: TGTGCCAGTAGTATAGTAGACAGTTTCTACAATGAGCAGTTCTTC.

This clonotype was found a few times. V is TRBV7-3 and J is TRBJ2-1; a possible D gene is TRBD1 (5 bases). Germline CDR1 and CDR2: SGHTA and FQGTGA. This CDR3 is built from 14 residues. With 5 bases removed from V and 4 bases from J, the gap between germline ends came to 12 bases. The CDR3 DNA is TGTGCCAGCAGCCCCGGTGGGGCTTACAATGAGCAGTTCTTC. It translates to CASSPGGAYNEQFF.

The chain recombines TRBV5-4 with TRBJ2-3; the match to TRBD1 covers 11 bases. Per the germline V gene, CDR1 is SGHNT and CDR2 is YYREEE (reference sequence). CDR3 size: 15 residues. V shed 0 bases, J shed 4 bases, and the junction held 1 base outside the gene matches. As DNA, the CDR3 is TGTGCCAGCAGCTTGGAGGACAGGGGGCCAGATACGCAGTATTTT. Amino acids: CASSLEDRGPDTQYF.

This clonotype was counted ten times or more. This chain joins TRBV7-2 and TRBJ1-2; tentatively, D is TRBD1 (5 bases). The CDR3 totals 16 residues. V was cut by 5 bases and J by 1 base, with 17 bases left in between. The germline CDR1 and CDR2 sequences are SGHTA and FQGNSA. In DNA, the CDR3 is TGTGCCAGCAGCCTAGGCCTACAGGAACTTAACTATGGCTACACCTTC. Its protein product is CASSLGLQELNYGYTF.